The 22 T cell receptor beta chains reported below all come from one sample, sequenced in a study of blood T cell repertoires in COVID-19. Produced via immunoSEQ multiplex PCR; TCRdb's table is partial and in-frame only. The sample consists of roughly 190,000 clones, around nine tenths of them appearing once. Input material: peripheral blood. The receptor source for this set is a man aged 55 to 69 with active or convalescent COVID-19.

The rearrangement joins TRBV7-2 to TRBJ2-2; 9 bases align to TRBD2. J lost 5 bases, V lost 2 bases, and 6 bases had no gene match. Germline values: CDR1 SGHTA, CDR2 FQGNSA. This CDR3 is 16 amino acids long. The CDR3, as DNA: TGTGCCAGCAGCTTAAGGCGCGGGGGGGCAACCGGGGAGCTGTTTTTT. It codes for CASSLRRGGATGELFF.

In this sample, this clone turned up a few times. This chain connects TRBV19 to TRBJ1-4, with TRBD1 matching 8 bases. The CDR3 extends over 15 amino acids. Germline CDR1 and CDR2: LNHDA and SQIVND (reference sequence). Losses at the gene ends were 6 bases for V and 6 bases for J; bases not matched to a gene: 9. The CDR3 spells CASRMRARGHEKLFF. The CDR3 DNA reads TGTGCCAGTAGGATGAGGGCCAGGGGGCATGAAAAACTGTTTTTT.

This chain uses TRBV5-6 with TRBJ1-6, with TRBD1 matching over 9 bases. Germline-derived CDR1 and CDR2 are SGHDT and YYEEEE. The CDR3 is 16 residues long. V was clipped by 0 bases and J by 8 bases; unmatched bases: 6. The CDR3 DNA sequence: TGTGCCAGCAGCTTGGGGGTACAGGGGGCTTATTCACCCCTCCACTTT. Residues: CASSLGVQGAYSPLHF.

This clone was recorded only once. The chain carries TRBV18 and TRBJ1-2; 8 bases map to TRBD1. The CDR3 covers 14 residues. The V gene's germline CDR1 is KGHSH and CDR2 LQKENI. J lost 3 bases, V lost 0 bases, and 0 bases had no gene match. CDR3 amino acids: CASSPPTGDYGYTF. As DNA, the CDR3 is TGTGCCAGCTCACCACCGACAGGGGACTATGGCTACACCTTC.

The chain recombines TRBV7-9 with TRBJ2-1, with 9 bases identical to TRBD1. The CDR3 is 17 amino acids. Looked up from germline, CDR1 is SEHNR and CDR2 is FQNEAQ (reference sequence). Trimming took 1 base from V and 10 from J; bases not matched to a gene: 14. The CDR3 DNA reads TGTGCCAGCAGCTTAGTTGAGTGGGGGACAGGGTCTTACGAGCAGTTCTTC. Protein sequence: CASSLVEWGTGSYEQFF.

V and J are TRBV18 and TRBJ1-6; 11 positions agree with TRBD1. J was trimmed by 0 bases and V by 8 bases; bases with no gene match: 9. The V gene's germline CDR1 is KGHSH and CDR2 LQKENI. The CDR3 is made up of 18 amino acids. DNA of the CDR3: TGTGCCAGCACAACGGCGGGGACAGGGGGCTCCTATAATTCACCCCTCCACTTT. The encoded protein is CASTTAGTGGSYNSPLHF.

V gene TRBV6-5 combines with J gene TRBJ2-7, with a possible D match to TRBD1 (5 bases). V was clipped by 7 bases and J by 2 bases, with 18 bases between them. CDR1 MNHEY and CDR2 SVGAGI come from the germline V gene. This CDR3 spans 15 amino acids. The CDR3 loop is CASKAGQVGPYEQYF. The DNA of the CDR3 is TGTGCCAGCAAAGCAGGGCAGGTTGGGCCCTACGAGCAGTACTTC.

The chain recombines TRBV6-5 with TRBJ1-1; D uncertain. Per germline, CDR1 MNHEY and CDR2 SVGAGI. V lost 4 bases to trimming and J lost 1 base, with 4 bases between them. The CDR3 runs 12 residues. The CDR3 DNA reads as TGTGCCAGCAGTTCCAGGAACACTGAAGCTTTCTTT. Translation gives CASSSRNTEAFF.

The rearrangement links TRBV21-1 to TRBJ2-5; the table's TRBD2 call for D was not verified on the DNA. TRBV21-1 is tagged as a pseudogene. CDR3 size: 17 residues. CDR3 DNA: TGTGCCAGCAGCAAAGGGGGGGAGCAGGTGGTATGGGAGACCCAGTACTTC. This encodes CASSKGGEQVVWETQYF.

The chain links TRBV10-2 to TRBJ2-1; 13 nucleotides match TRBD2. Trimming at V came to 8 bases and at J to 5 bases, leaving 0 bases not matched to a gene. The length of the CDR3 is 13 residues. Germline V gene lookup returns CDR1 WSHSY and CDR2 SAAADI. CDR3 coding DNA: TGCGCCAGCGGGACTAGCGGGGACAATGAGCAGTTCTTC. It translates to CASGTSGDNEQFF.

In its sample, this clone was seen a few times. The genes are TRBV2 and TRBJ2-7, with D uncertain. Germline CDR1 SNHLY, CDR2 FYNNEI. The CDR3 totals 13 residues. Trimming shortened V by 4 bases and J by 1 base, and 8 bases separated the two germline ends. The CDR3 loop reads CASSGVFSYEQYF. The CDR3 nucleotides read TGTGCCAGCAGTGGAGTCTTTTCCTACGAGCAGTACTTC.

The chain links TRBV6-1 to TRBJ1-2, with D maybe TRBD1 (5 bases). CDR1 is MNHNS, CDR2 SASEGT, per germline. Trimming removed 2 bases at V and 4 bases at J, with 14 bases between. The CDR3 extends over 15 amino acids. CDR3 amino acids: CASSESQAAFYGYTF. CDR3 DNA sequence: TGTGCCAGCAGTGAATCACAGGCAGCTTTCTATGGCTACACCTTC.

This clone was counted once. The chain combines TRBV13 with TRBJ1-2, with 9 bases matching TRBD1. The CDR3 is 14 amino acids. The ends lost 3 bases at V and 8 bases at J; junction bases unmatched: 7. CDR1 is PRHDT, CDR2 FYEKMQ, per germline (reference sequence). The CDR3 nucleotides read TGTGCCAGCAGCTTCGGACAGGGGAGCAGGGGCTACACCTTC. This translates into CASSFGQGSRGYTF.

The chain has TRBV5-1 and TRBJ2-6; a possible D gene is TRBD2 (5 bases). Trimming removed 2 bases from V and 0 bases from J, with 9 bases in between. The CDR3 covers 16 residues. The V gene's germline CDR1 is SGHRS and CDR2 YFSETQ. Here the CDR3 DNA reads TGCGCCAGCAGCTTAGGACGGGACTCTGGGGCCAACGTCCTGACTTTC. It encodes CASSLGRDSGANVLTF.

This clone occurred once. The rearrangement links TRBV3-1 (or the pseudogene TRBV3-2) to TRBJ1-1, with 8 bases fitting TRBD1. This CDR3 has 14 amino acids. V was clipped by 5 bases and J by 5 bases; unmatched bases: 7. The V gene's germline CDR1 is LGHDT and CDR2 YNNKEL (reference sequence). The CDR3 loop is CASSFSTGGTEAFF. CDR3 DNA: TGTGCCAGCAGCTTTTCCACAGGGGGAACTGAAGCTTTCTTT.

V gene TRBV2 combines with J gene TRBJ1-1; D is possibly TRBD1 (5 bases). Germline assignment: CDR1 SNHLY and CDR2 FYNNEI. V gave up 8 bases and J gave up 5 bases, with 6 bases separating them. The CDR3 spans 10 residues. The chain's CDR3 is CASGGTEAFF. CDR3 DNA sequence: TGTGCCAGCGGGGGGACTGAAGCTTTCTTT.

CDR3 sequence reads: CASSPRETQYF. In DNA, the CDR3 is TGCGCCAGCAGCCCCCGAGAGACCCAGTACTTC. This chain connects TRBV4-1 to TRBJ2-5; D gene uncertain. Germline CDR1 reads MGHRA; CDR2 reads YSYEKL. The V end lost 4 bases, the J end lost 4 bases, and 4 bases lay between the germline ends. This CDR3 is 11 amino acids long.

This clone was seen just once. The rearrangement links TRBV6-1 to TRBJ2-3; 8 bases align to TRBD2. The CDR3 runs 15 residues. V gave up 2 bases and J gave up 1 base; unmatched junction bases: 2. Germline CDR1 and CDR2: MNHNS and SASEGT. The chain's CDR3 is CASSERGGRTDTQYF. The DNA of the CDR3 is TGTGCCAGCAGTGAACGGGGGGGGCGCACAGATACGCAGTATTTT.

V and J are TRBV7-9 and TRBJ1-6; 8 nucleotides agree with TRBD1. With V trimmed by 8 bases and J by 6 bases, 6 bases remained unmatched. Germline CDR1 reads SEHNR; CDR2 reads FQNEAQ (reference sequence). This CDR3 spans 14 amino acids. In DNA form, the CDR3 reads TGTGCCAGCCGCGAGACAGGGGTTAATTCACCCCTCCACTTT. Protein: CASRETGVNSPLHF.

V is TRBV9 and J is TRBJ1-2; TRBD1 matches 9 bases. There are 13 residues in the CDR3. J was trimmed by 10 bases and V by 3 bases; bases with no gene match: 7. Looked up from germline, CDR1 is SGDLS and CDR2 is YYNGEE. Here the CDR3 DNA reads TGTGCCAGCAGCGGGACAGGGGATTCTCCCTACACCTTC. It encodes CASSGTGDSPYTF.

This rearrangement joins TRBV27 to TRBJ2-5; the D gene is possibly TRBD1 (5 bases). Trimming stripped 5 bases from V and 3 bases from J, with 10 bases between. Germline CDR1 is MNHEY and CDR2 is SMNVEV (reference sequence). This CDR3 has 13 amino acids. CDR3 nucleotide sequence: TGTGCCAGCAGTCAGCGCAGGGAAGAGACCCAGTACTTC. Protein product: CASSQRREETQYF.

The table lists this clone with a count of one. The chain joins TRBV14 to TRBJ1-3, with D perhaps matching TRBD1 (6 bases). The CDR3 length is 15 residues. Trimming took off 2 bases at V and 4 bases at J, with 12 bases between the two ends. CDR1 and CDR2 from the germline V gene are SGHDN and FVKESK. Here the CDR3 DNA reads TGTGCCAGCAGCCAACAACAGGGAGCAGGAAACACCATATATTTT. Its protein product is CASSQQQGAGNTIYF. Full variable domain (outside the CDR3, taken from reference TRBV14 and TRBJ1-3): EAGVTQFPSHSVIEKGQTVTLRCDPISGHDNLYWYRRVMGKEIKFLLHFVKESKQDESGMPNNRFLAERTGGTYSTLKVQPAELEDSGVYFCASSQQQGAGNTIYFGEGSWLTVV.